This TCR beta chain stems from a study of blood T cell repertoires in COVID-19. This clone was seen once. With 1 base removed from V and 1 base from J, the gap between germline ends came to 17 bases. The CDR3 spans 18 residues. Per germline, CDR1 SNHLY and CDR2 FYNNEI. Original methodology: Amplifying reference gene primers gave estimates of nucleated cell counts. Only in-frame clones appear in the TCRdb table, and some are missing; sequencing was by immunoSEQ multiplex PCR. From that table come the V and J calls and clone size; the DNA was used to work out D and trimming. Among 250,000 to 300,000 clones listed, roughly nine tenths were seen once.

This receptor was obtained from a woman aged 30 to 39 with COVID-19, enrolled during active disease. Material for sequencing was peripheral blood. This chain joins TRBV2 and TRBJ2-1, with a weak D call TRBD2 (6 bases). Here the CDR3 reads CASSEGNSGLISYNEQFF. CDR3 coding DNA: TGTGCCAGCAGTGAAGGGAATTCGGGACTTATATCCTACAATGAGCAGTTCTTC.